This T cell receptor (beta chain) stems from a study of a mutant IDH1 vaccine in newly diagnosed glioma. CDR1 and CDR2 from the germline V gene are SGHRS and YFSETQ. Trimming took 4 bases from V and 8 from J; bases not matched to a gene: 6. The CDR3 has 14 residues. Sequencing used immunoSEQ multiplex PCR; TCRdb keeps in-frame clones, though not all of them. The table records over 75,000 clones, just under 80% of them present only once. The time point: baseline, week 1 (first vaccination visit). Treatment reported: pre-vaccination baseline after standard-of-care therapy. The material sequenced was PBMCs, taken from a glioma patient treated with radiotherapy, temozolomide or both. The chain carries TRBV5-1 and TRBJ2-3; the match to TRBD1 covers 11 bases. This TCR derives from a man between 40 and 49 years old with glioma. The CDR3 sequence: CASSPDRGRVTQYF. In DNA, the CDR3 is TGCGCCAGCAGCCCGGACAGGGGGCGAGTTACGCAGTATTTT.